The present T cell receptor (beta chain) was sequenced within a study of shared clonotypes between healthy human individuals. V was pared by 5 bases and J by 8 bases, with 14 bases of the junction left unmatched. Germline V gene sequence: CDR1 SEHNR, CDR2 FQNEAQ (reference sequence). The CDR3 extends over 18 amino acids. Original processing methods: ImmunoSEQ output lacked quality scores and full-length reads, limiting matched filtering. TCRdb's copy holds only in-frame clones and misses some; the assay was immunoSEQ multiplex PCR. The DNA gave D and trimming, while V, J and clone size come from that table. The table includes roughly 2.2 million clones, 80% to 95% detected once. A remark on this clone: Its antigen is not identified.

Study conclusions and caveats: When compared with the clonotypes that were shared by all four sorted-subset donors, the non-shared clonotypes turned out to have lower generation probabilities. Naive CD4 clonotype sharing across several donors was about 5%.

The origin of this receptor is a man younger than 35 in good health. Some clones in this sample may be carry-over from other donors' samples. This rearrangement joins TRBV7-9 to TRBJ2-1; TRBD2 aligns across 14 bases. Sample: naive CD4+ T cells from PBMCs. Subset denoted: CD45RA+ positively selected. The CDR3 region is CASSLPRLAGGHRDEQFF. CDR3 DNA: TGTGCCAGCAGCCTCCCAAGACTAGCGGGAGGGCATCGGGATGAGCAGTTCTTC. The whole variable domain, filled in from reference TRBV7-9 and TRBJ2-1, reads DTGVSQNPRHKITKRGQNVTFRCDPISEHNRLYWYRQTLGQGPEFLTYFQNEAQLEKSRLLSDRFSAERPKGSFSTLEIQRTEQGDSAMYLCASSLPRLAGGHRDEQFFGPGTRLTVL.